This note documents a single T cell receptor beta chain sequence. Its antigen is as yet unknown. The sample is drawn from a study of shared clonotypes between healthy human individuals. On the study more broadly: CD4 naive and CD4 memory each took three plates per donor, while CD8 naive took two and CD8 memory one. Whole-study findings and limits: Approximately 4.9% of naive CD4 clonotypes were shared across four donors.

Produced via immunoSEQ multiplex PCR; TCRdb's table is partial and in-frame only. Of over a million clones listed, about 98.5% were seen once; the top ten hold approximately 0.38%. Germline CDR1 SGDLS, CDR2 YYNGEE. This CDR3 is 15 amino acids long. V lost 0 bases and J 3 bases, leaving 12 bases between the germline ends. The receptor comes from a man aged 25-45 years in good health. The material sequenced was naive CD4+ T cells sorted from blood. The subset was: CD45RA+ positively selected. V gene TRBV9 combines with J gene TRBJ1-2; TRBD1 might be the D (5 bases). The chain's CDR3 is CASSVDLGRDYGYTF. The CDR3 coding sequence is TGTGCCAGCAGCGTAGATTTAGGCAGGGACTATGGCTACACCTTC.